The 9 T cell receptor beta chains presented below share a single source sample, sequenced in a study of blood T cells in healthy people across ages (dated by TCRdb to the mid-2010s). Library construction relied on 5' RACE. This sample was sequenced with an Illumina HiSeq 2500. A second PCR of about 6 to 11 cycles was performed with a sample-barcoded 5' primer and a J-beta primer mix. TCRdb redid the processing of the public reads, applying fastp at Q25 and MiXCR, and retained in-frame beta chains. Identical CDR3 proteins give one entry, which carries the most common genes and DNA. Present in this sample are about 1,500,000 distinct CDR3 sequences, approximately 38% of which were seen just once. Approximately 7.9% of the sample belongs to the ten largest clones. Sequenced input: blood. These receptors all stem from a woman aged 18 to 35 in good health.

The chain joins TRBV9 to TRBJ2-1; 9 bases agree with TRBD2. V lost 0 bases, J lost 9 bases, and 10 bases stayed unmatched. This CDR3 region has 16 residues. Germline V gives CDR1 SGDLS, CDR2 YYNGEE. The CDR3 loop is CASSVVSGSGSFEQFF. CDR3 nucleotide sequence: TGTGCCAGCAGCGTAGTGAGTGGTAGCGGGAGCTTTGAGCAGTTCTTC.

The chain recombines TRBV15 with TRBJ1-5; no clear D gene. Germline V lookup: CDR1 LNHNV, CDR2 YYDKDF (reference sequence). V lost 0 bases, J lost 7 bases, and 4 bases lay in between. This CDR3 is 12 amino acids long. The CDR3 protein is CATSRDLQPQHF. Here the CDR3 DNA reads TGTGCCACCAGCAGAGATCTGCAGCCCCAGCATTTT.

The genes are TRBV3-1 and TRBJ1-1, with D tentatively TRBD1 (5 bases). This CDR3 contains 14 residues. Germline CDR1 is LGHDT and CDR2 is YNNKEL (reference sequence). Trimming removed 6 bases from V and 2 bases from J, with 13 bases in between. The CDR3 protein is CASRGRGPNTEAFF. As DNA, the CDR3 is TGTGCCAGCAGGGGTAGGGGCCCTAACACTGAAGCTTTCTTT.

This clonotype has just one count. The J gene is TRBJ2-3, the V gene TRBV20-1; TRBD1 might be the D (5 bases). The CDR3 runs 14 residues. V lost 4 bases to trimming and J lost 4 bases, with 15 bases between them. Germline CDR1 is DFQATT and CDR2 is SNEGSKA (reference sequence). For the CDR3, the DNA is TGCAGTGCTACGACAGCCGACCCTCCAGATACGCAGTATTTT. Amino acid sequence: CSATTADPPDTQYF.

In this sample, this clonotype turned up a few times. The rearrangement links TRBV12-3 or TRBV12-4 to TRBJ2-1; 9 bases match TRBD2. The V and J ends lost 2 bases and 9 bases, in that order; junction bases with no gene match: 8. The CDR3 totals 15 residues. The CDR3 protein is CASSLLWREGLEQFF. The CDR3 DNA reads TGTGCCAGCAGTTTATTATGGCGGGAGGGTCTTGAGCAGTTCTTC.

This clonotype was found a few times. The J gene is TRBJ2-1, the V gene TRBV6-1; no clear D gene. V was pared by 3 bases and J by 2 bases, with 14 bases between. The CDR3 runs 16 residues. Germline CDR1 and CDR2: MNHNS and SASEGT. The CDR3 DNA reads TGTGCCAGCAGTGACGAAGAGTCTGCCACCTACAATGAGCAGTTCTTC. This codes for CASSDEESATYNEQFF.

The chain uses TRBV10-3 and TRBJ1-2; 7 nucleotides agree with TRBD1. The V gene end was trimmed by 6 bases and the J gene end by 3 bases; junction bases not matched to a gene: 7. Per germline, CDR1 ENHRY and CDR2 SYGVKD. This CDR3 contains 14 residues. CDR3 region: CAISSGGEDYGYTF. Here the CDR3 DNA reads TGTGCCATCAGCTCAGGGGGGGAGGACTATGGCTACACCTTC.

The chain carries TRBV6-1 and TRBJ2-1; 9 nucleotides line up with TRBD2. The J call may be faulty, since TRBJ2-7 better matches the DNA end. The germline V gene has CDR1 MNHNS and CDR2 SASEGT. The CDR3 extends over 15 amino acids. This chain's CDR3 is CASNRELAGYYEQYF. CDR3 nucleotides: TGTGCCAGCAATCGGGAGCTAGCGGGGTACTACGAGCAGTACTTC.

This clonotype was detected only once. The chain carries TRBV20-1 and TRBJ2-5, with D possibly TRBD2 on 5 matching bases. Trimming left V 0 bases short and J 1 base short, with 15 bases between. The CDR3 consists of 16 residues. Per the germline V gene, CDR1 is DFQATT and CDR2 is SNEGSKA (reference sequence). CDR3 region: CSAREEAERVQETQYF. CDR3 DNA sequence: TGCAGTGCTAGAGAAGAAGCGGAGAGGGTCCAAGAGACCCAGTACTTC.